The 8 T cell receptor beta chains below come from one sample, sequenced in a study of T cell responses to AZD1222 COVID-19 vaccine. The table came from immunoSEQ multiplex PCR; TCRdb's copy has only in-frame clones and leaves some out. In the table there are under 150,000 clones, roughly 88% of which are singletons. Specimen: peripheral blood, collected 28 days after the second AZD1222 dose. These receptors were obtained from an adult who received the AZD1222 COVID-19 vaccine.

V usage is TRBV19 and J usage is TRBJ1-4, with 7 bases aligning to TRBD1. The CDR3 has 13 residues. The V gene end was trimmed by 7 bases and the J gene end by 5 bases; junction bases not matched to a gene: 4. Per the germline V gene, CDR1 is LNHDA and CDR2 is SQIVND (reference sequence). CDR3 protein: CASIGQANEKLFF. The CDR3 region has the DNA TGTGCCAGTATAGGACAGGCGAATGAAAAACTGTTTTTT. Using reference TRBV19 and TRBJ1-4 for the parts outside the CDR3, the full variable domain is DGGITQSPKYLFRKEGQNVTLSCEQNLNHDAMYWYRQDPGQGLRLIYYSQIVNDFQKGDIAEGYSVSREKKESFPLTVTSAQKNPTAFYLCASIGQANEKLFFGSGTQLSVL.

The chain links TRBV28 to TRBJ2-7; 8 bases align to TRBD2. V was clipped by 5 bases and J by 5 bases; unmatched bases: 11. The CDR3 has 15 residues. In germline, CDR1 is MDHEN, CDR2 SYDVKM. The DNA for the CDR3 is TGTGCCAGCAGTCCCCCGGGACTAGTGGGGAACGAGCAGTACTTC. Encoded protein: CASSPPGLVGNEQYF.

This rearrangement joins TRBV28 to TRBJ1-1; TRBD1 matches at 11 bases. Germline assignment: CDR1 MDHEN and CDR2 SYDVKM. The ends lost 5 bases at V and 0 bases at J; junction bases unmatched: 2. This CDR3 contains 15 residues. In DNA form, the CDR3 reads TGTGCCAGCAGTGGACAGGGGGCTTTGAACACTGAAGCTTTCTTT. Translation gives CASSGQGALNTEAFF.

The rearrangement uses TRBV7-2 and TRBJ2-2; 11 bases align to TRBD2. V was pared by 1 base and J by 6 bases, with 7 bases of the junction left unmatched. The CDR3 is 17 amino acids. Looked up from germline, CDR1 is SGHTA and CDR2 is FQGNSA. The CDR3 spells CASSLVTSGIGAGELFF. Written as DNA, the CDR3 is TGTGCCAGCAGCTTAGTGACTAGCGGGATAGGCGCCGGGGAGCTGTTTTTT.

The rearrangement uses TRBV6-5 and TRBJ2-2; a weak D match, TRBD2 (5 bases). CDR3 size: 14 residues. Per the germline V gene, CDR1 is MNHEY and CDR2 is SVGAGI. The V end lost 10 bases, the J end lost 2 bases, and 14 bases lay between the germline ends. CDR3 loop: CATRRAINTGELFF. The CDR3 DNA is TGTGCCACCCGGCGGGCCATAAACACCGGGGAGCTGTTTTTT.

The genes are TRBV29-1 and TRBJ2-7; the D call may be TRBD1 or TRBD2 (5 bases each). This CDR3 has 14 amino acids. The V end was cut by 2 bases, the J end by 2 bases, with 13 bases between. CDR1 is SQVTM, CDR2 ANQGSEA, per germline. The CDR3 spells CSVESAGTPYEQYF. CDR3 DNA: TGCAGCGTTGAATCAGCAGGGACCCCCTACGAGCAGTACTTC.

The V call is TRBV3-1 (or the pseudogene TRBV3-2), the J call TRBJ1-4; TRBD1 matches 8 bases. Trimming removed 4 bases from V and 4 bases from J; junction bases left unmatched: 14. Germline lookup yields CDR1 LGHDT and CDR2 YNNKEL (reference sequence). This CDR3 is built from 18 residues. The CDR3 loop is CASSLRGQGTTVNEKLFF. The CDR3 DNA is TGTGCCAGCAGCCTGAGAGGACAGGGCACAACAGTTAATGAAAAACTGTTTTTT.

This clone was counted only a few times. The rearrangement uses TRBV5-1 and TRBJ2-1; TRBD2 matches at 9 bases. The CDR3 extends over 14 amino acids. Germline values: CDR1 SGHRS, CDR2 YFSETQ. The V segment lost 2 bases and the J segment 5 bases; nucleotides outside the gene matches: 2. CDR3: CASSFSGGNNEQFF. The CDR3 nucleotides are TGCGCCAGCAGCTTTAGCGGGGGTAACAATGAGCAGTTCTTC.